These T cell receptor beta chains were read from a single sample in a study of OX40 agonist ivuxolimab in advanced cancers. Generated by immunoSEQ multiplex PCR, the TCRdb table keeps only in-frame clones and is missing some. The sample contains approximately 90,000 clones, about 88% of which appear only once. The material sequenced was CD4+ or CD8+ T cells sorted from blood, taken in a trial of the OX40 agonist ivuxolimab. These receptors were collected from an adult with an advanced solid tumor such as melanoma, head and neck, liver or kidney cancer. Each CDR3 is given with its conserved first and last residue. D genes are given only for firm matches. For some rows the clone size is stated as once, few or many, or as a class when expanded; others skip it.

j_call clone_size d_call v_call cdr3_aa cdr3_nt
TRBJ1-5 NA NA TRBV19 CASNGGLGGNQPQHF TGTGCCAGTAACGGGGGCTTAGGTGGGAATCAGCCCCAGCATTTT
TRBJ1-6 NA TRBD1 TRBV2 CASTPDRSRSSPLHF TGTGCCAGCACCCCGGACAGGAGTAGGAGTTCACCCCTCCACTTT
TRBJ1-5 NA NA TRBV5-4 CASSLFGVNQPQHF TGTGCCAGCAGCTTGTTCGGGGTAAATCAGCCCCAGCATTTT
TRBJ1-1 once NA TRBV10-3 CAIRTGGLLNTEAFF TGTGCCATCCGGACGGGGGGGCTTTTGAACACTGAAGCTTTCTTT
TRBJ2-7 NA NA TRBV9 CASSRRPTEGSYEQYF TGTGCCAGCAGCCGCCGTCCCACAGAGGGTTCCTACGAGCAGTACTTC
TRBJ1-6 few TRBD1 TRBV30 CAWSPGGRPNSPLHF TGTGCCTGGAGTCCAGGGGGACGGCCTAATTCACCCCTCCACTTT
TRBJ1-2 NA TRBD1 TRBV6-1 CASSSPGQTNYGYTF TGTGCCAGCAGCTCGCCGGGACAGACTAACTATGGCTACACCTTC
TRBJ1-1 NA NA TRBV4-2 CASSQPLGNTEAFF TGTGCCAGCAGCCAACCCTTGGGGAACACTGAAGCTTTCTTT
TRBJ2-5 NA TRBD1 TRBV18 CASSRDSQETQYF TGTGCCAGCTCACGGGACAGCCAAGAGACCCAGTACTTC
TRBJ2-1 NA TRBD2 TRBV7-2 CASALTSGGYNEQFF TGTGCCAGCGCCCTAACTAGCGGGGGGTACAATGAGCAGTTCTTC
TRBJ1-6 once NA TRBV4-3 CASRTGKSSYNSPLHF TGCGCCAGCAGGACCGGGAAGAGCTCCTATAATTCACCCCTCCACTTT